This entry describes one T cell receptor beta chain. Its antigen is not identified. Expressed TCRB transcripts were sequenced because the entire RNA isolate underwent reverse transcription. TCRdb keeps only in-frame clones here, not all; method: immunoSEQ multiplex PCR. The sample lists 220,000 or so clones, about 70% occurring once. This sample was included in a study of beta chain features in type 1 diabetes. Study context: Sorted cells numbering roughly 98,000,000 were examined across all samples.

This CDR3 is 14 amino acids long. The ends were cut back, 4 bases at V and 3 bases at J, with 16 bases in the middle. Per the germline V gene, CDR1 is SQVTM and CDR2 is ANQGSEA. Findings and caveats of the study: VDJ junctions from type 1 diabetes patients carried fewer insertions and larger deletions. Among all four CD4+ subsets, Type 1 diabetes patients had TCRB CDR3s that were moderately but significantly shorter.

The chain combines TRBV29-1 with TRBJ2-7, with D possibly matching TRBD1 (6 bases). The sample was naive CD4+ T cells from blood. This receptor was taken from a man between 25 and 39 years old in good health. The CDR3 DNA reads as TGCAGCGTTGCCGAGCCGGGACACTTCTACGAGCAGTACTTC. Its protein is CSVAEPGHFYEQYF.